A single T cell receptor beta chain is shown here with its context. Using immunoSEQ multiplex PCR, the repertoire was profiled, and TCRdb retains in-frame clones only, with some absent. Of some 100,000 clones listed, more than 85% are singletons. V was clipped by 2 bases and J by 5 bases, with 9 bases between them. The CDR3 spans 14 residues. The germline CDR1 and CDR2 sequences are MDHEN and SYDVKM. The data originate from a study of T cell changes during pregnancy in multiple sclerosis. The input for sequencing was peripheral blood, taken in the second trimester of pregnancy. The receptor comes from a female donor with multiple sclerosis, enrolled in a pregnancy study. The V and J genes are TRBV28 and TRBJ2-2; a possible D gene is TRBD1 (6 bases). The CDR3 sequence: CASSLIGGTGELFF. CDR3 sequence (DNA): TGTGCCAGCAGTTTAATAGGGGGAACCGGGGAGCTGTTTTTT.